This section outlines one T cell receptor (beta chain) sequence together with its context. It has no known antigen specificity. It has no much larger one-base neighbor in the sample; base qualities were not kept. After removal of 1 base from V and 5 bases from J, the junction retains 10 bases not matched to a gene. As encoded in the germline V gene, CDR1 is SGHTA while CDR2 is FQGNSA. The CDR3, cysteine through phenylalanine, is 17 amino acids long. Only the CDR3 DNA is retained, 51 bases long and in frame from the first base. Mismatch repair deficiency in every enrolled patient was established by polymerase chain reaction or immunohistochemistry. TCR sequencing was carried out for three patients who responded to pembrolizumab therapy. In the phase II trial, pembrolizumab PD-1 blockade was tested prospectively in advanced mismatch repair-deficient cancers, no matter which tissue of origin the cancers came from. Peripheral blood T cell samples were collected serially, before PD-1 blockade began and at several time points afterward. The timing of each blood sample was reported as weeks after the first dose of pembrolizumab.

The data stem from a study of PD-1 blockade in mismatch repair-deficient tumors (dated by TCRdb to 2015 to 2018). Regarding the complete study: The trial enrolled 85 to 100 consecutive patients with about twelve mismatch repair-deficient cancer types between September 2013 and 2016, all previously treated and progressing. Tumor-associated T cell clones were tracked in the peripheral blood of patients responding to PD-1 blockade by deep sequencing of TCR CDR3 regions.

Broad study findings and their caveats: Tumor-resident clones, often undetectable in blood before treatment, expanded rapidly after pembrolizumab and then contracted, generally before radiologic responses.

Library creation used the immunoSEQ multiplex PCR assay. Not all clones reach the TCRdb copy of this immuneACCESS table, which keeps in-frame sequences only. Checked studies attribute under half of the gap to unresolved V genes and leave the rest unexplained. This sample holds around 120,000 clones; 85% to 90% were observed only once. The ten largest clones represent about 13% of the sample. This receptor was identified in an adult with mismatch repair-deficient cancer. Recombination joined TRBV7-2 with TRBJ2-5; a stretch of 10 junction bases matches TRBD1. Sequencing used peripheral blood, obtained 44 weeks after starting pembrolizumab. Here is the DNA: TGTGCCAGCAGCTTAGAGAGGGACAGGGGCGATGGCGAGACCCAGTACTTC. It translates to CASSLERDRGDGETQYF.